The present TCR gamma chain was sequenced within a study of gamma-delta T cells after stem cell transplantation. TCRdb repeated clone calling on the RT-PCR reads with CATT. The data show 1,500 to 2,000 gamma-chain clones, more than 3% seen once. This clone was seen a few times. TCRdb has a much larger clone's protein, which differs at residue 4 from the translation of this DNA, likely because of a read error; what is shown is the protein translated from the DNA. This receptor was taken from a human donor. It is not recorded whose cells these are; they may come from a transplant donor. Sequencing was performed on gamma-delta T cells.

CDR3 amino acids: CALREVQAELGKKIKVF. DNA for the CDR3: TGTGCCTTGCGGGAGGTGCAGGCTGAGTTGGGCAAAAAAATCAAGGTATTT. The chain combines TRGV9 with TRGJP. Germline CDR1 reads GITISATS; CDR2 reads ISYDGTV (reference sequence). CDR3 length equals 17 residues.